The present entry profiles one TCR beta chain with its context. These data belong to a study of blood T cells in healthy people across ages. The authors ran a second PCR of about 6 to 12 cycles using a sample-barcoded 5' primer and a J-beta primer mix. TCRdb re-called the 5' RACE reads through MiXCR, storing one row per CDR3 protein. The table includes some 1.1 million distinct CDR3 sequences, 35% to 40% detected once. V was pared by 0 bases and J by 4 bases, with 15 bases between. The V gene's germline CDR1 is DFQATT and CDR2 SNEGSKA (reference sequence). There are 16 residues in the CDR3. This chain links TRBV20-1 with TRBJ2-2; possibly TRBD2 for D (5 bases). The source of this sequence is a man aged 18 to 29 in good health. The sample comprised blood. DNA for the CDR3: TGCAGTGCTAGAGATCGTAGGCAGGCGGGCACCGGGGAGCTGTTTTTT. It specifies CSARDRRQAGTGELFF.